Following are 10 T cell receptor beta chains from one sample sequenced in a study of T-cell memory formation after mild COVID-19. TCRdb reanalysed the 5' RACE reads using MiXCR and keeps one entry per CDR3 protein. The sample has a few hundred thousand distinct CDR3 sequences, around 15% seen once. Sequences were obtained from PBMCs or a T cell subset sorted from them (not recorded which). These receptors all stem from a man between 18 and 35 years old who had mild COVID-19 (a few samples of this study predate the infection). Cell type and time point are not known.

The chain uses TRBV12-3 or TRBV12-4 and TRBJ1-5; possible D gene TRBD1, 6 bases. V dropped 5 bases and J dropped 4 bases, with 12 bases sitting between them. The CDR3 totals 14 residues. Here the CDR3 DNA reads TGTGCCAGCAGTCCCGACAGGAGTAATCAGCCCCAGCATTTT. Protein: CASSPDRSNQPQHF.

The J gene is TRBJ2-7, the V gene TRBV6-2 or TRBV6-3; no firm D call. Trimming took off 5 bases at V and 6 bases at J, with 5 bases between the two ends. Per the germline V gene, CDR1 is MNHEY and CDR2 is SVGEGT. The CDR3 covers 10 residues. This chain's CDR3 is CASSPCEQYV. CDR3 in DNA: TGTGCCAGCAGTCCTTGCGAGCAGTACGTC.

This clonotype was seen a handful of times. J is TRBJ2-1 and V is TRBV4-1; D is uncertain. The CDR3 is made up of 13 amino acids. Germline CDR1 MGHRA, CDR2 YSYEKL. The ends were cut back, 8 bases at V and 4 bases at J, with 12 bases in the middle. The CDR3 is CASAPNPYNEQFF. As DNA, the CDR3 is TGCGCCAGCGCCCCTAATCCGTACAATGAGCAGTTCTTC.

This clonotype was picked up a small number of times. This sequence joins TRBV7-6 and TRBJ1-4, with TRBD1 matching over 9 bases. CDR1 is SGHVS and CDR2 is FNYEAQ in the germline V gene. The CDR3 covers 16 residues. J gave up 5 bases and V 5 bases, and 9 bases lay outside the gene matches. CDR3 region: CASSQGQGSRNEKLFF. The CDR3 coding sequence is TGTGCCAGCAGCCAGGGACAGGGTTCGCGCAATGAAAAACTGTTTTTT.

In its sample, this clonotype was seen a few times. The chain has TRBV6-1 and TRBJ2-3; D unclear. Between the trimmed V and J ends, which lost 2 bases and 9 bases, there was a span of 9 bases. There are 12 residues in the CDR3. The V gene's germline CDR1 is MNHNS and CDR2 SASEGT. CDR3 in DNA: TGTGCCAGCAGTGAACCAAGAGGAACGCAGTATTTT. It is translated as CASSEPRGTQYF.

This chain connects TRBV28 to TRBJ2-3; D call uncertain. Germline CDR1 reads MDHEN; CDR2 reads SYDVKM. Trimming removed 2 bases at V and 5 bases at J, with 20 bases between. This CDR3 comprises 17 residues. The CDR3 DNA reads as TGTGCCAGCAGTTTAACTTTAGCAAGAGAGGAAAGAGATACGCAGTATTTT. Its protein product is CASSLTLAREERDTQYF.

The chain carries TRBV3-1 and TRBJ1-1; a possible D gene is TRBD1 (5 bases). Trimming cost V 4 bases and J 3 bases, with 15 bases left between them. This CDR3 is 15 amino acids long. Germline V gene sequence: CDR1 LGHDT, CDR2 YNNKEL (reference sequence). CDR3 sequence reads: CASSPLGARYTEAFF. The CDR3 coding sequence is TGTGCCAGCAGCCCCCTAGGGGCGAGGTACACTGAAGCTTTCTTT.

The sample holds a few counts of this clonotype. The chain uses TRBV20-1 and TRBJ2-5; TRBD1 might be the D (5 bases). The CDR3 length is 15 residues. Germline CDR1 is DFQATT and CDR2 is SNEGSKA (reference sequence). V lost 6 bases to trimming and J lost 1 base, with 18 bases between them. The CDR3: CSARGQAFSQETQYF. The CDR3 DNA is TGCAGTGCCCGCGGACAAGCCTTTTCCCAAGAGACCCAGTACTTC.

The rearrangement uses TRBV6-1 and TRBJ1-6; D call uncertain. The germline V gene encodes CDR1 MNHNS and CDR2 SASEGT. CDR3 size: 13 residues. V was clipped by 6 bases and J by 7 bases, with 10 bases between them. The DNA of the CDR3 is TGTGCCAGCAGAACGGGAACGAATTCACCCCTCCACTTT. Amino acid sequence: CASRTGTNSPLHF.

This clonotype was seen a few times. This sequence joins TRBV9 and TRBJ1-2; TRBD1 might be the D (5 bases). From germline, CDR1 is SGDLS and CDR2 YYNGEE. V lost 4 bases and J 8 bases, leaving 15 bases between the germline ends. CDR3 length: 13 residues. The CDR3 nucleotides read TGTGCCAGCAGCAAAGACGGGGGAAGCGGCTACACCTTC. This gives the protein CASSKDGGSGYTF.